The 25 T cell receptor beta chains reported below all come from one sample, sequenced in a study of blood T cell repertoires in COVID-19. The method was immunoSEQ multiplex PCR; TCRdb's version includes in-frame clones alone and lacks a portion of them. The sample records roughly 290,000 clones, 65% to 85% being singletons. Sequencing was done on a sample of peripheral blood. Receptor source: a person aged 65 to 79 with COVID-19, enrolled during active disease.

Comments on this clone: Within the sample, other DNA sequences also encode this same CDR3. The chain recombines TRBV28 with TRBJ1-3, with D possibly being TRBD1 (5 bases). The CDR3 totals 12 residues. Germline V gene data show CDR1 as MDHEN and CDR2 as SYDVKM. V was trimmed by 5 bases and J by 4 bases, leaving 6 bases between them. The DNA for the CDR3 is TGTGCCAGCAGTGGGGGGGGAAACACCATATATTTT. Translation gives CASSGGGNTIYF. Supplemented by reference TRBV28 and TRBJ1-3, the full variable domain reads DVKVTQSSRYLVKRTGEKVFLECVQDMDHENMFWYRQDPGLGLRLIYFSYDVKMKEKGDIPEGYSVSREKKERFSLILESASTNQTSMYLCASSGGGNTIYFGEGSWLTVV.

J is TRBJ2-2 and V is TRBV6-2 or TRBV6-3, with TRBD1 as a possible D gene (6 bases). The V end was cut by 0 bases, the J end by 2 bases, with 10 bases between. The CDR3 runs to 16 residues. The germline V gene has CDR1 MNHEY and CDR2 SVGEGT. CDR3 in amino acids: CASSYSGTSNTGELFF. The DNA of the CDR3 is TGTGCCAGCAGTTACTCCGGGACAAGTAACACCGGGGAGCTGTTTTTT.

The gene calls are TRBV2 and TRBJ1-4; 7 bases line up with TRBD1. The CDR3 length is 16 residues. The ends lost 6 bases at V and 3 bases at J; junction bases unmatched: 10. Germline CDR1 reads SNHLY; CDR2 reads FYNNEI. DNA of the CDR3: TGTGCCAGCAGGGCGACAGGGTTTGGGCCTAATGAAAAACTGTTTTTT. Protein sequence: CASRATGFGPNEKLFF.

This chain uses TRBV27 with TRBJ1-1; 9 bases match TRBD1. The V gene's germline CDR1 is MNHEY and CDR2 SMNVEV (reference sequence). The CDR3 contains 18 residues. V shed 5 bases, J shed 0 bases, and the junction held 13 bases outside the gene matches. The CDR3, as DNA: TGTGCCAGCAGTCCTGGTTGGGACAGGGCCAACATGAACACTGAAGCTTTCTTT. This codes for CASSPGWDRANMNTEAFF.

V and J are TRBV4-3 and TRBJ1-5; 9 bases map to TRBD1. Germline-derived CDR1 and CDR2 are LGHNA and YSLEER. V lost 4 bases and J lost 7; bases outside the gene matches: 11. The CDR3 extends over 16 amino acids. The CDR3 DNA follows: TGCGCCAGCAGCCGGACCCGGGACAGGGCCAGGCAGCCCCAGCATTTT. Its protein is CASSRTRDRARQPQHF.

This clone has a count of ten or more. The genes are TRBV6-6 and TRBJ1-2, with 11 bases aligning to TRBD1. This CDR3 comprises 14 residues. V shed 5 bases and J 6 bases; nucleotides not matched to a gene: 5. Germline CDR1 reads MNHNY; CDR2 reads SVGAGI (reference sequence). The CDR3 loop is CASSGQGAFNGYTF. The CDR3 region has the DNA TGTGCCAGCAGTGGACAGGGGGCTTTTAATGGCTACACCTTC.

J is TRBJ1-2 and V is TRBV7-2; D unresolved. Germline CDR1 and CDR2: SGHTA and FQGNSA. V lost 2 bases and J lost 8, with 15 bases in between. The CDR3 covers 14 residues. The CDR3 DNA reads as TGTGCCAGCAGCTTACTCCGGGAAGACTCAGGCTACACCTTC. Translation: CASSLLREDSGYTF.

This sequence joins TRBV14 and TRBJ2-7; TRBD1 might be the D (5 bases). Trimming removed 6 bases from V and 1 base from J, with 10 bases in between. Per the germline V gene, CDR1 is SGHDN and CDR2 is FVKESK. This CDR3 region has 13 residues. For the CDR3, the DNA is TGTGCCAGCAGTTACGGACAATCCTACGAGCAGTACTTC. This sequence encodes CASSYGQSYEQYF.

The V call is TRBV7-9, the J call TRBJ2-5, with 8 bases identical to TRBD1. The CDR3 extends over 15 amino acids. Germline V gene sequence: CDR1 SEHNR, CDR2 FQNEAQ (reference sequence). J gave up 5 bases and V 2 bases, and 7 bases lay outside the gene matches. The CDR3 region has the DNA TGTGCCAGCAGCTTAACAGGGGGGTCAGGGGAGACCCAGTACTTC. Its protein product is CASSLTGGSGETQYF.

The chain carries TRBV10-3 and TRBJ2-3; D uncertain. CDR1 is ENHRY and CDR2 is SYGVKD in the germline V gene. Trimming took off 0 bases at V and 2 bases at J, with 18 bases between the two ends. CDR3 size: 18 residues. In DNA form, the CDR3 reads TGTGCCATCAGTGAGTCGAAGGTCGGCGGCTTGTTCACAGATACGCAGTATTTT. It encodes CAISESKVGGLFTDTQYF.

J is TRBJ2-3 and V is TRBV24-1; D not resolved. Deletions cut 3 bases from V and 12 bases from J, with 12 bases between. CDR1 is KGHDR, CDR2 SFDVKD, per germline. The CDR3 totals 12 residues. CDR3 in amino acids: CATSDLPGSQYF. The CDR3 DNA sequence: TGTGCCACCAGTGATCTACCCGGGTCCCAGTATTTT.

The chain employs TRBV7-2 and TRBJ1-2, with 7 nucleotides matching TRBD1. CDR1 is SGHTA and CDR2 is FQGNSA in the germline V gene. Losses at the gene ends were 2 bases for V and 9 bases for J; bases not matched to a gene: 9. This CDR3 is built from 14 residues. CDR3: CASSLPGDSPRYTF. CDR3 DNA: TGTGCCAGCAGCTTACCCGGGGACAGCCCCCGCTACACCTTC.

This clone was detected a few times. This chain connects TRBV6-2 or TRBV6-3 to TRBJ2-6, with D possibly TRBD1 on 6 matching bases. Trimming took 5 bases from V and 1 from J, leaving 9 bases between them. This CDR3 is built from 15 residues. Germline V lookup: CDR1 MNHEY, CDR2 SVGEGT. The CDR3 region is CASSLRGSGANVLTF. CDR3 DNA sequence: TGTGCCAGCAGTCTGAGGGGGTCTGGGGCCAACGTCCTGACTTTC.

This clone has only one observation. The chain combines TRBV25-1 with TRBJ1-6; D ambiguous. Trimming took off 1 base at V and 4 bases at J, with 11 bases between the two ends. The germline gives CDR1 MGHDK, CDR2 SYGVNS. This CDR3 is built from 16 residues. The CDR3 DNA reads as TGTGCCAGCAGTGAATTTGGGCAGGATTATAATTCACCCCTCCACTTT. It is translated as CASSEFGQDYNSPLHF.

The rearrangement uses TRBV7-6 and TRBJ2-7, with no clear D. Per germline, CDR1 SGHVS and CDR2 FNYEAQ. Trimming left V 0 bases short and J 0 bases short, with 12 bases between. The length of the CDR3 is 16 residues. The CDR3 sequence is CASSLAGRVSSYEQYF. The CDR3 nucleotides are TGTGCCAGCAGCTTAGCTGGGCGTGTTAGCTCCTACGAGCAGTACTTC.

The V call is TRBV18, the J call TRBJ2-5; no reliable D call. CDR3 length: 14 amino acids. CDR1 KGHSH and CDR2 LQKENI come from the germline V gene. Trimming took off 3 bases at V and 1 base at J, with 9 bases between the two ends. CDR3 nucleotide sequence: TGTGCCAGCTCACCTTTACTTGGCCAAGAGACCCAGTACTTC. It is translated as CASSPLLGQETQYF.

This chain connects TRBV7-2 to TRBJ2-3; TRBD2 matches at 7 bases. The CDR3 loop spans 15 amino acids. After removal of 5 bases from V and 3 bases from J, the junction contained 8 bases not matched to a gene. From germline, CDR1 is SGHTA and CDR2 FQGNSA. The CDR3 region is CASSPRASGTDTQYF. CDR3 nucleotides: TGTGCCAGCAGCCCTCGGGCTAGCGGTACAGATACGCAGTATTTT.

This clone is a singleton in its sample. The chain combines TRBV19 with TRBJ1-1; the D gene is possibly TRBD1 (5 bases). Trimming removed 5 bases at V and 3 bases at J, with 13 bases between. CDR3 size: 14 residues. The germline CDR1 and CDR2 sequences are LNHDA and SQIVND (reference sequence). The CDR3 DNA is TGTGCCAGTAGTGTAACAGGTTTTTACACTGAAGCTTTCTTT. The encoded protein is CASSVTGFYTEAFF.

V is TRBV5-1 and J is TRBJ1-1, with a tentative D call TRBD1 (5 bases). CDR1 is SGHRS, CDR2 YFSETQ, per germline. V lost 5 bases and J lost 1, with 15 bases in between. The CDR3 totals 15 residues. CDR3: CASRRDGLPNTEAFF. In DNA form, the CDR3 reads TGCGCCAGCAGGCGGGACGGCCTCCCGAACACTGAAGCTTTCTTT.

This chain joins TRBV6-5 and TRBJ1-6, with D possibly matching TRBD1 (5 bases). Between the trimmed V and J ends, which lost 4 bases and 9 bases, there was a span of 10 bases. Germline V gives CDR1 MNHEY, CDR2 SVGAGI. The CDR3 is made up of 13 amino acids. As DNA, the CDR3 is TGTGCCAGCAGTTCCAGGACATCTTCACCCCTCCACTTT. It yields the protein CASSSRTSSPLHF.

The chain uses TRBV28 and TRBJ1-2; D is possibly TRBD1 (6 bases). The CDR3 spans 12 residues. V lost 8 bases and J lost 4, with 11 bases in between. In germline, CDR1 is MDHEN, CDR2 SYDVKM. The CDR3 reads CASFTGIYGYTF. The DNA of the CDR3 is TGTGCCAGCTTCACAGGGATCTATGGCTACACCTTC.

This clone has a single count. The chain is built from TRBV19 and TRBJ1-1; D is unresolved. Germline lookup yields CDR1 LNHDA and CDR2 SQIVND (reference sequence). The CDR3 is 14 residues long. Trimming left V 11 bases short and J 5 bases short, with 21 bases between. CDR3: CAATRLGSRTEAFF. For the CDR3, the DNA is TGTGCCGCTACCCGCCTAGGGAGTCGGACTGAAGCTTTCTTT.

The genes are TRBV28 and TRBJ2-1, with D possibly being TRBD2 (6 bases). There are 14 residues in the CDR3. Germline V gene data show CDR1 as MDHEN and CDR2 as SYDVKM. V lost 6 bases to trimming and J lost 5 bases, with 14 bases between them. The DNA of the CDR3 is TGTGCCAGCAGGCCGGCGGGGATGAACAATGAGCAGTTCTTC. It is translated as CASRPAGMNNEQFF.

This clone was detected only a few times. V usage is TRBV6-5 and J usage is TRBJ2-2; possibly TRBD2 for D (6 bases). V was cut by 5 bases and J by 0 bases, with 10 bases left in between. The CDR3 contains 15 residues. Germline-derived CDR1 and CDR2 are MNHEY and SVGAGI. CDR3 residues: CASSRDSSNTGELFF. The CDR3 nucleotides are TGTGCCAGCAGTCGGGACTCATCGAACACCGGGGAGCTGTTTTTT.

The gene calls are TRBV5-8 and TRBJ1-5; tentative D call: TRBD1 (6 bases). The CDR3 loop spans 16 amino acids. Germline V lookup: CDR1 SGHTS, CDR2 YDEGEE. V was cut by 4 bases and J by 1 base, with 15 bases left in between. The CDR3, as DNA: TGTGCCAGCAGCCGGGGTGACAGGAGCAGCAATCAGCCCCAGCATTTT. This sequence encodes CASSRGDRSSNQPQHF.